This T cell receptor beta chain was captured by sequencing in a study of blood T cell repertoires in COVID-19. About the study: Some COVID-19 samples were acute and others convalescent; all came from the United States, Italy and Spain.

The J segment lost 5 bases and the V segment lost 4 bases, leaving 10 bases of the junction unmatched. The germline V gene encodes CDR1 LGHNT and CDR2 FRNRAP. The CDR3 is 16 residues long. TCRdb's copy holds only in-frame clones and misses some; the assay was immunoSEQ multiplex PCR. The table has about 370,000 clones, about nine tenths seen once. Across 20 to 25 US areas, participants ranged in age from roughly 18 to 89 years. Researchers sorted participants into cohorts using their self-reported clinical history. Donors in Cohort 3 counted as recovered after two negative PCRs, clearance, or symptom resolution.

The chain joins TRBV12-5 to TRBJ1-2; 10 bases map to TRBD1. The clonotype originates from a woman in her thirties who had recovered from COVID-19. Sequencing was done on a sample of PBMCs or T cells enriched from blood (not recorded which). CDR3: CASGSYRDRGEYGYTF. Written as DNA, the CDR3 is TGTGCTAGTGGTTCCTACCGGGACAGGGGTGAATATGGCTACACCTTC.